This T cell receptor beta chain appears in the sequencing data of a study of T cells in localized non-small cell lung cancer (dated by TCRdb to 2020 to 2022). The study in broad terms: Comparing tumors with uninvolved tumor-adjacent lungs, the study looked at the T cell repertoires of roughly 250 patients with early-stage NSCLC. All 240 or so NSCLC patients in the cohort were treatment-naive and had localized lung tumors that were resected. Of the NSCLC patients, roughly 130 were male and around 99 were female, and the mean age was approximately 66 years.

Spanning cysteine to phenylalanine, the CDR3 consists of 14 amino acids. The CDR3 DNA has 42 bases and is translated from base 1. CDR1 MNHEY and CDR2 SVGAGI were looked up in the germline V gene. V is cut back by 10 bases and J by 0 bases, with 6 bases in the junction unmatched. At diagnosis, tumor, uninvolved tumor-adjacent lung and peripheral blood were collected and then preserved as a mix of FFPE and fresh-frozen material. For TCR repertoire profiling, blood samples were analyzed as peripheral blood mononuclear cells. The immunoSEQ Assay was used to sequence TCR beta CDR3 regions from DNA. As for the authors' bioinformatics: T cell density was computed as TCR beta template counts normalized to usable DNA estimated by amplifying housekeeping genes. The preseqR package was used to estimate richness by extrapolating to 400,000 templates for PBMC samples and to 120,000 templates for tissue samples. Clonality was defined by subtracting Pielou's evenness from one. Tissue-enriched TCRs were identified through differential abundance testing performed on productive amino-acid clonotypes, with a minimum total count of 5 and an alpha of 0.1. Repertoire overlap between compartments was quantified with the Jaccard Index and Morisita Overlap Index. GLIPH clustered TCR beta CDR3s with public tetramer-defined viral CDR3s; viral motifs required at least three viral sequences plus V-gene enrichment. As stored in TCRdb, this immuneACCESS dataset retains in-frame rearrangements with V and J assigned. A fraction of the clones does not appear; measured against another copy, unresolved V genes explain less than half of the discrepancy, and the remainder lacks a known reason. V and J calls and clone size are copied from that table; D and trimming were computed from the DNA. The sample table contains about 53,000 clones; only one count was recorded for over 80% of them. The ten top clones hold about a sixth of the sample.

A note on this clone: The clone's antigen remains unknown. Base quality data are lacking; no much larger clone is found one base away.

Results the study describes overall, beyond this receptor: Longer overall survival was associated with higher blood T cell density, whereas shorter survival was associated with higher adjacent-lung clonality. The highest T cell clonality was observed in uninvolved tumor-adjacent lung, where clonality exceeded that of tumor, suggesting that antigenic responses were more focused in uninvolved tumor-adjacent lung. Of the top 100 tumor clones, a median of 57 were detected in paired uninvolved adjacent lung; 28 were also among that lung's top 100. Because the study design was exploratory, TCR variables were selected using unadjusted p-values without false-discovery rate correction. Because multi-region tumor sequencing was not done, intratumor heterogeneity could not be ruled out.

The receptor was derived from a man aged 35 to 69 with stage III lung adenocarcinoma. This chain joins TRBV6-5 to TRBJ1-2; TRBD1 matches 9 bases in the middle. The source material was peripheral blood mononuclear cells, sampled before any cancer treatment. CDR3 reads: CATGQGISNYGYTF. Read as DNA, the sequence is TGTGCCACCGGACAGGGGATTTCTAACTATGGCTACACCTTC.